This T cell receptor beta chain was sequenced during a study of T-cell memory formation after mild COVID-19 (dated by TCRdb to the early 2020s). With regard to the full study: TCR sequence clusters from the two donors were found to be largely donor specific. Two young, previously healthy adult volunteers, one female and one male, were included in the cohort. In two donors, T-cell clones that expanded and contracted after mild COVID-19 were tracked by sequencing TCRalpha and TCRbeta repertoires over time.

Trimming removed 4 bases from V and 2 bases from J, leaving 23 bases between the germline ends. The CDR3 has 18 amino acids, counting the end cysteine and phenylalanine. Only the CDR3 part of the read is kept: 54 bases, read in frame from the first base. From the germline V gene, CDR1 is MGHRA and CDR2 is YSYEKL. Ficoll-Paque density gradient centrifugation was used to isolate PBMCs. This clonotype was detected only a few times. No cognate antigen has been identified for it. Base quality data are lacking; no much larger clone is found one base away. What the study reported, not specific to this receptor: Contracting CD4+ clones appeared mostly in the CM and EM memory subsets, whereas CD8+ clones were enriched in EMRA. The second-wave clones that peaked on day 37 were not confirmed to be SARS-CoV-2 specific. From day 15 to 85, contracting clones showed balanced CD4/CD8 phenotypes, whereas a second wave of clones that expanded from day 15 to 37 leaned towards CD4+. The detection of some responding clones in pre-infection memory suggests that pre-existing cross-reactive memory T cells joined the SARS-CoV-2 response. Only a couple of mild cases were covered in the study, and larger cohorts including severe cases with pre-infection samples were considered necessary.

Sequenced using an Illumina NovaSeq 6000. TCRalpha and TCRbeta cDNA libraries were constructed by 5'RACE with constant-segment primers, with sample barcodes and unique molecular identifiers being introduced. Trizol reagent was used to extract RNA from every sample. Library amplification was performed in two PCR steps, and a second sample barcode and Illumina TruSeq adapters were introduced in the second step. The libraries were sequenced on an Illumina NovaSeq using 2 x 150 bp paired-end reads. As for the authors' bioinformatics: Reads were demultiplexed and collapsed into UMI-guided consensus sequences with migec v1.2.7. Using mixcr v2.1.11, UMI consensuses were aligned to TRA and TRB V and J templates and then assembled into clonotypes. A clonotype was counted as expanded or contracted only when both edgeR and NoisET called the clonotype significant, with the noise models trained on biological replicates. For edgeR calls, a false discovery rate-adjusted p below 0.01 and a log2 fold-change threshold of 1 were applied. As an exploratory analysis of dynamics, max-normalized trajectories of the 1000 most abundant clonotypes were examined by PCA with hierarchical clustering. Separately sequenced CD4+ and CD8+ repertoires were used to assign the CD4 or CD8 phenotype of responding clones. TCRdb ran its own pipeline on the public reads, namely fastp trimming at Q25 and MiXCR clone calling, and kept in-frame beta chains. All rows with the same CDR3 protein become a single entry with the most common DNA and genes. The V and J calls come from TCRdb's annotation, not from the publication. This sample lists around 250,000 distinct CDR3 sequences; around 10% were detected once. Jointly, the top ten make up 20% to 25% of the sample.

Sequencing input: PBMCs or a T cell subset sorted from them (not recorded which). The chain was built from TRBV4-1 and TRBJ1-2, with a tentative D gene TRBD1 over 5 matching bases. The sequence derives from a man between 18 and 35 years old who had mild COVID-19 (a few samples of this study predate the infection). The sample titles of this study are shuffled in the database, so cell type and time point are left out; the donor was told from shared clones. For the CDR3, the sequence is CASSLRTGTDYINYGYTF. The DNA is TGCGCCAGCAGCCTCAGAACCGGGACCGACTATATCAACTATGGCTACACCTTC.